The 16 T cell receptor beta chains given below trace back to one sample, sequenced in a study of CD8+CD57+ T cells in acquired aplastic anemia. TCR beta VDJ and CDR3 profiling used genomic DNA as template. TCRdb re-called the reads through MiXCR, storing one row per CDR3 protein. The table includes fewer than 150,000 distinct CDR3 sequences, around 48% detected once. The sample taken for sequencing was sorted CD4+, CD8+, or CD8+CD57+ T cells (not recorded which) from PBMCs. The receptor set was obtained from a human donor in good health, serving as a control.

The chain combines TRBV2 with TRBJ1-5; D uncertain. The V and J ends lost 4 bases and 2 bases respectively, with 12 bases between them. The CDR3 length is 15 residues. In germline, CDR1 is SNHLY, CDR2 FYNNEI. CDR3 coding DNA: TGTGCCAGCAGTGCCTTGGGTTTGGGCAATCAGCCCCAGCATTTT. It codes for CASSALGLGNQPQHF.

This clonotype was found a few times. The chain couples TRBV6-2 or TRBV6-3 to TRBJ2-3; TRBD2 matches at 8 bases. The CDR3 sequence is 16 residues long. V lost 5 bases, J lost 2 bases, and 9 bases stayed unmatched. Germline V gene sequence: CDR1 MNHEY, CDR2 SVGEGT. Written as DNA, the CDR3 is TGTGCCAGCAGTCACCTTAGCGGGGCTTTCACAGATACGCAGTATTTT. Translated, it gives CASSHLSGAFTDTQYF.

The J gene is TRBJ1-1, the V gene TRBV11-2; D remains ambiguous. V lost 2 bases, J lost 7 bases, and 8 bases lay in between. This CDR3 has 12 residues. In germline, CDR1 is SGHAT, CDR2 FQNNGV. The CDR3 DNA sequence: TGTGCCAGCAGCTTAAAAGGACGTGAAGCTTTCTTT. Amino acid sequence: CASSLKGREAFF.

The V call is TRBV20-1, the J call TRBJ2-7, with 9 positions matching TRBD2. Trimming took 6 bases from V and 3 from J; bases not matched to a gene: 9. Germline CDR1 is DFQATT and CDR2 is SNEGSKA (reference sequence). The CDR3 totals 14 residues. CDR3 amino acids: CSALVWTSVYEQYF. In DNA, the CDR3 is TGCAGTGCCCTTGTATGGACTAGCGTCTACGAGCAGTACTTC.

This clonotype has a count of ten or more. The chain carries TRBV6-1 and TRBJ2-3; 9 bases are a match to TRBD1. Germline loops: CDR1 MNHNS, CDR2 SASEGT. Trimming removed 5 bases from V and 1 base from J; junction bases left unmatched: 4. CDR3 length: 15 residues. This CDR3 is CASSRDRGGTDTQYF. In DNA form, the CDR3 reads TGTGCCAGCAGTCGAGACAGGGGGGGCACAGATACGCAGTATTTT.

The chain carries TRBV24-1 and TRBJ2-1; possible D gene TRBD2, 9 bases. The V gene lost 8 bases and the J gene lost 0 bases, with 28 bases spanning the gap. The CDR3 spans 20 residues. Germline CDR1 and CDR2: KGHDR and SFDVKD. This CDR3 reads CATTPRQGTSRRSSYNEQFF. The CDR3 DNA follows: TGTGCCACCACTCCAAGACAGGGGACTAGCCGGAGGAGCTCCTACAATGAGCAGTTCTTC.

The chain links TRBV19 to TRBJ2-7; D remains unclear. This CDR3 has 13 amino acids. CDR1 and CDR2 (germline): LNHDA, SQIVND (reference sequence). V gave up 9 bases and J gave up 2 bases, with 14 bases separating them. This CDR3 is CASCDGPTYEQYF. The DNA for the CDR3 is TGTGCCAGCTGTGACGGACCAACCTACGAGCAGTACTTC.

J is TRBJ2-7 and V is TRBV7-6, with 9 bases fitting TRBD1. This CDR3 region has 12 residues. V dropped 4 bases and J dropped 7; count of bases not matched to a gene: 2. Germline CDR1 and CDR2: SGHVS and FNYEAQ. CDR3 sequence: CASSWGQGEQYF. As DNA, the CDR3 is TGTGCCAGCAGCTGGGGACAGGGTGAGCAGTACTTC. Complete variable domain (other parts from reference TRBV7-6 and TRBJ2-7): GAGVSQSPRYKVTKRGQDVALRCDPISGHVSLYWYRQALGQGPEFLTYFNYEAQQDKSGLPNDRFSAERPEGSISTLTIQRTEQRDSAMYRCASSWGQGEQYFGPGTRLTVT.

V usage is TRBV6-5 and J usage is TRBJ2-1, with D unresolved. Germline CDR1 reads MNHEY; CDR2 reads SVGAGI. The CDR3 consists of 14 residues. Trimming left V 2 bases short and J 5 bases short, with 10 bases between. CDR3 in amino acids: CASSYTRRDNEQFF. As DNA, the CDR3 is TGTGCCAGCAGTTACACCCGACGGGACAATGAGCAGTTCTTC.

In DNA, the CDR3 is TGCAGTGCTAGAGTGGCAGTAAATGAGCAGTTCTTC. Protein product: CSARVAVNEQFF. The genes are TRBV20-1 and TRBJ2-1; no clear D. V lost 1 base, J lost 7 bases, and 8 bases lay in between. The germline gives CDR1 DFQATT, CDR2 SNEGSKA (reference sequence). The CDR3 is 12 residues long.

This clonotype has ten or more counts. CDR3 bases: TGTGCCAGCAGTCTAACCGGGACAGGCTATGGCTACACCTTC. This gives the protein CASSLTGTGYGYTF. The rearrangement links TRBV6-1 to TRBJ1-2; TRBD1 aligns across 8 bases. Germline values: CDR1 MNHNS, CDR2 SASEGT. CDR3 size: 14 residues. With 5 bases clipped from V and 4 bases from J, the junction kept 6 bases outside the gene matches.

Comments on this clonotype: A read error is possible here, since a much larger clone lies one base away. V is TRBV27 and J is TRBJ1-2, with TRBD1 matching over 11 bases. The CDR3 covers 14 residues. CDR1 and CDR2 (germline): MNHEY, SMNVEV (reference sequence). The CDR3 region has the DNA TGTGCCAGCGGTTTAGAGGACAGGGGGCATGGCTACACCTTC. The encoded protein is CASGLEDRGHGYTF.

This clonotype was detected ten times or more. The chain joins TRBV5-8 to TRBJ1-5; TRBD1 is a possible D gene (5 bases). Germline assignment: CDR1 SGHTS and CDR2 YDEGEE. The CDR3 totals 15 residues. V dropped 0 bases and J dropped 6 bases, with 13 bases sitting between them. The CDR3 nucleotides read TGTGCCAGCAGCTTGGGAGCGGGGGTTAGTCAGCCCCAGCATTTT. Protein: CASSLGAGVSQPQHF.

The chain carries TRBV25-1 and TRBJ2-3; D may be TRBD2 (6 bases). Germline CDR1 and CDR2: MGHDK and SYGVNS. The length of the CDR3 is 14 residues. V lost 6 bases and J lost 2, with 12 bases in between. The CDR3 here is CASSPGTSTDTQYF. The CDR3 DNA reads TGTGCCAGCAGCCCCGGGACTTCCACAGATACGCAGTATTTT. The whole variable domain, filled in from reference TRBV25-1 and TRBJ2-3, reads EADIYQTPRYLVIGTGKKITLECSQTMGHDKMYWYQQDPGMELHLIHYSYGVNSTEKGDLSSESTVSRIRTEHFPLTLESARPSHTSQYLCASSPGTSTDTQYFGPGTRLTVL.

This clonotype occurred many times. CDR3 amino acids: CSARDRDSRKGNSPLHF. The DNA for the CDR3 is TGCAGTGCTAGAGATAGGGATTCTCGGAAGGGGAATTCACCCCTCCACTTT. The gene calls are TRBV20-1 and TRBJ1-6; D possibly corresponds to TRBD1 (5 bases). The CDR3 sequence is 17 residues long. The V end was cut by 0 bases, the J end by 7 bases, with 19 bases between. Germline V lookup: CDR1 DFQATT, CDR2 SNEGSKA (reference sequence).

This clonotype was observed at least ten times. J is TRBJ2-5 and V is TRBV10-2; 12 bases line up with TRBD2. Germline V lookup: CDR1 WSHSY, CDR2 SAAADI. The CDR3 has 18 residues. The J segment lost 0 bases and the V segment lost 3 bases, leaving 8 bases of the junction unmatched. In nucleotides, the CDR3 is TGCGCCAGCAGTGAACTAGCGGGGGGCTTAGGGTACCAAGAGACCCAGTACTTC. Translated: CASSELAGGLGYQETQYF.